Described below is a single T cell receptor beta chain sequence and its context. What it binds is unknown. Trimming cost V 2 bases and J 8 bases, with 15 bases left between them. Germline values: CDR1 MGHDK, CDR2 SYGVNS. This CDR3 has 14 residues. Deep was the level used in running the assay. The data were produced by immunoSEQ multiplex PCR, yet TCRdb's version contains in-frame clones alone and is incomplete. Among some 480,000 clones, 65% to 80% were seen once, and the ten largest hold over 9.5%. The data stem from a study of shared clonotypes between healthy human individuals. Regarding the study as a whole: The expectation was that sequencing depth would affect clonotype sharing among donors.

Unsorted material relied on about 90 million PBMCs as the source of genomic DNA. The chain uses TRBV25-1 and TRBJ1-2; TRBD1 might be the D (6 bases). The TCR was taken from a woman aged 35 to 49 in good health. Some clones in this sample may be carry-over from other donors' samples. The specimen was PBMCs. CDR3 nucleotide sequence: TGTGCCAGCAGTGAAGGGACGGGACATGAGGGCTACACCTTC. Translation gives CASSEGTGHEGYTF.